These 29 T cell receptor beta chains share one sample of origin, sequenced in a study of blood T cells in healthy people across ages. Then a second PCR, running roughly 7 to 11 cycles, was carried out with a sample-barcoded 5' primer and a J-beta primer mix. TCRdb re-called the 5' RACE reads through MiXCR, storing one row per CDR3 protein. This table has fewer than 800,000 distinct CDR3 sequences, around a fifth appearing once. What was sequenced was blood. The receptors here all came from a man between 65 and 85 years old in good health.

The chain combines TRBV15 with TRBJ2-5; D ambiguous. The J call may not be correct, given that the DNA end is closer to TRBJ2-1. The CDR3 length is 14 residues. Germline CDR1 is LNHNV and CDR2 is YYDKDF (reference sequence). This chain's CDR3 is CATSRDRPRDEQFF. CDR3 sequence (DNA): TGTGCCACCAGCAGAGATCGGCCTCGCGATGAGCAGTTCTTC.

V usage is TRBV6-5 and J usage is TRBJ2-5; 8 bases match TRBD2. This CDR3 is built from 17 residues. Trimming took 2 bases from V and 2 from J; bases not matched to a gene: 10. CDR1 and CDR2 from the germline V gene are MNHEY and SVGAGI. In nucleotides, the CDR3 is TGTGCCAGCAGTTACGGGGTAGCGGGGTCTGGGCAAGAGACCCAGTACTTC. Residues: CASSYGVAGSGQETQYF.

On this clonotype: At one boundary the junction diverges from the germline segment, which might be a read error. This rearrangement joins TRBV27 to TRBJ2-1, with unresolved D. The CDR3 consists of 14 residues. CDR1 MNHEY and CDR2 SMNVEV come from the germline V gene (reference sequence). The CDR3 region has the DNA TGTGCCAGCAGTTTGGGGTTGTCCTACGATGAGCAGTTCTTC. Translating gives CASSLGLSYDEQFF.

This clonotype came up a few times. The chain recombines TRBV7-9 with TRBJ2-1; unclear D gene. Germline V CDR1 and CDR2: SEHNR, FQNEAQ (reference sequence). V was clipped by 5 bases and J by 7 bases, with 12 bases between them. The CDR3 is 13 residues long. CDR3 coding DNA: TGTGCCAGCAGCCCTGACGGGCCGAATGAGCAGTTCTTC. This gives the protein CASSPDGPNEQFF.

The chain couples TRBV4-3 to TRBJ2-5, with 10 positions matching TRBD2. Trimming cost V 4 bases and J 4 bases; bases outside gene matches: 6. Germline V gene sequence: CDR1 LGHNA, CDR2 YSLEER. The CDR3 is 15 amino acids. CDR3 region: CASSPTSGSAETQYF. The CDR3, as DNA: TGCGCCAGCAGCCCGACTAGCGGGTCCGCAGAGACCCAGTACTTC.

A few counts support this clonotype. The V call is TRBV20-1, the J call TRBJ2-1, with D perhaps TRBD1 (6 bases). V dropped 6 bases and J dropped 4 bases, with 19 bases sitting between them. Looked up from germline, CDR1 is DFQATT and CDR2 is SNEGSKA (reference sequence). The CDR3 runs to 15 residues. Written as DNA, the CDR3 is TGCAGTGCGACTGACAGGAAGAGAAATTACAATGAGCAGTTCTTC. It encodes CSATDRKRNYNEQFF.

This clonotype was seen only a few times. The CDR3: CASSLSAKAYEQYF. The CDR3 bases are TGCGCCAGCAGCTTGAGCGCCAAAGCCTACGAGCAGTACTTC. V gene TRBV5-1 combines with J gene TRBJ2-7; D not certain. The ends were cut back, 1 base at V and 2 bases at J, with 10 bases in the middle. The germline V gene encodes CDR1 SGHRS and CDR2 YFSETQ. This CDR3 is built from 14 residues.

This clonotype was seen a handful of times. For the CDR3, the DNA is TGTGCCAGCAGTGTATTTGGAGATACGCAGTATTTT. Translation gives CASSVFGDTQYF. The rearrangement links TRBV12-3 or TRBV12-4 to TRBJ2-3; D uncertain. The CDR3 is made up of 12 amino acids. Trimming removed 5 bases at V and 5 bases at J, with 8 bases between.

This clonotype was observed a handful of times. The chain has TRBV2 and TRBJ2-6, with 10 bases fitting TRBD2. CDR1 is SNHLY and CDR2 is FYNNEI in the germline V gene. The ends lost 2 bases at V and 0 bases at J; junction bases unmatched: 16. CDR3 length: 22 amino acids. The CDR3 protein is CASSEKNGFWTSGVSGANVLTF. Here the CDR3 DNA reads TGTGCCAGCAGTGAAAAGAATGGCTTTTGGACTAGCGGAGTCTCTGGGGCCAACGTCCTGACTTTC.

This clonotype appeared a single time. The CDR3 bases are TGCGCCAGCAGCCAGGGGGGACAGGAGATCTACGAGCAGTACTTC. It translates to CASSQGGQEIYEQYF. This chain joins TRBV4-1 and TRBJ2-5, with 8 nucleotides matching TRBD1. The J call is uncertain, as TRBJ2-7 better fits the DNA end. Germline-derived CDR1 and CDR2 are MGHRA and YSYEKL. This CDR3 is 15 amino acids long.

This clonotype was counted only a few times. The chain is built from TRBV28 and TRBJ2-7; 11 bases map to TRBD2. CDR3 length: 17 residues. Trimming removed 4 bases from V and 4 bases from J; junction bases left unmatched: 12. Germline V gene data show CDR1 as MDHEN and CDR2 as SYDVKM. The CDR3: CASSSRGASGRLYEQYF. In nucleotides, the CDR3 is TGTGCCAGCAGTTCCCGAGGAGCTAGCGGGAGGTTATACGAGCAGTACTTC.

This clonotype was picked up a small number of times. The chain uses TRBV4-2 and TRBJ2-7; TRBD2 matches at 9 bases. CDR1 and CDR2 from the germline V gene are LGHNA and YNFKEQ. The CDR3 sequence is 15 residues long. The V and J ends lost 4 bases and 1 base, in that order; junction bases with no gene match: 5. This chain's CDR3 is CASSRTSGLSYEQYF. CDR3 nucleotides: TGTGCCAGCAGCCGAACTAGCGGGCTATCCTACGAGCAGTACTTC.

The table lists this clonotype with a few counts. This chain joins TRBV5-1 and TRBJ2-7; TRBD1 matches 10 bases. J gave up 0 bases and V 4 bases, and 4 bases lay outside the gene matches. The CDR3 sequence is 15 residues long. The germline V gene encodes CDR1 SGHRS and CDR2 YFSETQ. The CDR3 reads CASSPGQGDSYEQYF. The DNA of the CDR3 is TGCGCCAGCAGCCCAGGACAGGGGGACTCCTACGAGCAGTACTTC. Drawing the rest from reference TRBV5-1 and TRBJ2-7, the complete variable domain is KAGVTQTPRYLIKTRGQQVTLSCSPISGHRSVSWYQQTPGQGLQFLFEYFSETQRNKGNFPGRFSGRQFSNSRSEMNVSTLELGDSALYLCASSPGQGDSYEQYFGPGTRLTVT.

This clonotype has just one count. This chain links TRBV4-3 with TRBJ2-2; D is undetermined. Looked up from germline, CDR1 is LGHNA and CDR2 is YSLEER. The CDR3 sequence is 16 residues long. Between the trimmed V and J ends, which lost 0 bases and 6 bases, there was a span of 14 bases. This CDR3 is CASSQDKNGLSGELFF. CDR3 sequence (DNA): TGCGCCAGCAGCCAAGATAAGAACGGTCTCTCCGGGGAGCTGTTTTTT.

This clonotype was seen many times. This chain connects TRBV29-1 to TRBJ1-2; maybe TRBD1 (5 bases). This CDR3 spans 12 amino acids. The V end lost 4 bases, the J end lost 5 bases, and 11 bases lay between the germline ends. Germline CDR1 SQVTM, CDR2 ANQGSEA. The CDR3 here is CSVVDSAYGYTF. The CDR3 DNA reads as TGCAGCGTTGTTGACAGCGCTTATGGCTACACCTTC. The full variable domain, rest sourced from reference TRBV29-1 and TRBJ1-2, is SAVISQKPSRDICQRGTSLTIQCQVDSQVTMMFWYRQQPGQSLTLIATANQGSEATYESGFVIDKFPISRPNLTFSTLTVSNMSPEDSSIYLCSVVDSAYGYTFGSGTRLTVV.

The chain recombines TRBV5-4 with TRBJ2-5; 14 positions match TRBD2. TRBJ2-1 matches the DNA end more closely, so the J call is doubtful. Looked up from germline, CDR1 is SGHNT and CDR2 is YYREEE (reference sequence). This CDR3 has 13 residues. In DNA form, the CDR3 reads TGTGCCAGGGGGACTAGCGGGAGTAATGAGCAGTTCTTC. This gives the protein CARGTSGSNEQFF.

The V gene is TRBV6-1, the J gene TRBJ2-3; TRBD2 matches 10 bases. CDR1 MNHNS and CDR2 SASEGT come from the germline V gene. The CDR3 loop spans 22 amino acids. V lost 5 bases and J lost 2; bases outside the gene matches: 25. CDR3: CASSRIYQDGTSARGTTDTQYF. The CDR3 region has the DNA TGTGCCAGCAGTCGAATCTATCAAGACGGGACTAGCGCCCGAGGCACCACAGATACGCAGTATTTT.

The chain employs TRBV3-1 and TRBJ2-5; D gene unclear. Germline V gives CDR1 LGHDT, CDR2 YNNKEL (reference sequence). Trimming took off 2 bases at V and 5 bases at J, with 6 bases between the two ends. This CDR3 is 12 amino acids long. The CDR3 coding sequence is TGTGCCAGCAGCCAAAGTTCTGAGACCCAGTACTTC. Translated: CASSQSSETQYF.

This clonotype was found a few times. This chain connects TRBV4-3 to TRBJ2-1, with TRBD1 identical over 11 bases. V shed 4 bases, J shed 4 bases, and the junction held 6 bases outside the gene matches. The CDR3 is 16 residues long. The germline gives CDR1 LGHNA, CDR2 YSLEER. CDR3 region: CASSPMGQGGYNEQFF. The DNA for the CDR3 is TGCGCCAGCAGCCCAATGGGACAGGGGGGGTACAATGAGCAGTTCTTC.

This clonotype came up a few times. The chain uses TRBV5-1 and TRBJ1-4, with TRBD1 as a possible D gene (6 bases). CDR3 length equals 15 residues. Germline V gene sequence: CDR1 SGHRS, CDR2 YFSETQ. V was pared by 4 bases and J by 0 bases, with 10 bases between. The CDR3 sequence: CASSRTVPTNEKLFF. The CDR3 nucleotides read TGCGCCAGCAGCCGGACAGTCCCAACTAATGAAAAACTGTTTTTT.

In the case of this clonotype: One end of the junction does not line up with germline, which may come from a read error. As DNA, the CDR3 is TGCAGTGTTGAAATCCCGGGCAGGGGGCGAGGTACTGAAGCTTTCTTT. Amino acid sequence: CSVEIPGRGRGTEAFF. The chain employs TRBV29-1 and TRBJ1-1; 8 bases agree with TRBD1. Germline-derived CDR1 and CDR2 are SQVTM and ANQGSEA. This CDR3 is built from 16 residues.

This clonotype was counted many times. The chain has TRBV29-1 and TRBJ2-4, with D tentatively TRBD1 (5 bases). The CDR3 sequence is 13 residues long. Germline V gene sequence: CDR1 SQVTM, CDR2 ANQGSEA. Trimming took 3 bases from V and 5 from J, leaving 11 bases between them. CDR3 coding DNA: TGCAGCGTTGAGGCAGGGTATGAAAACATTCAGTACTTC. Its protein is CSVEAGYENIQYF.

The V call is TRBV15, the J call TRBJ2-2; D remains unclear. Per germline, CDR1 LNHNV and CDR2 YYDKDF (reference sequence). V was pared by 1 base and J by 0 bases, with 9 bases between. This CDR3 is 16 amino acids long. The CDR3: CATSRVGHTNTGELFF. The CDR3 DNA reads as TGTGCCACCAGCAGAGTCGGCCACACGAACACCGGGGAGCTGTTTTTT.

The V gene is TRBV12-3 or TRBV12-4, the J gene TRBJ2-3; D gene uncertain. This CDR3 has 12 residues. Trimming removed 2 bases from V and 9 bases from J, with 9 bases in between. For the CDR3, the DNA is TGTGCCAGCAGTTTATTTGCGGCCACGCAGTATTTT. Translating gives CASSLFAATQYF.

Remarks on this clonotype: Mismatch with germline at one junction end may stem from a read error. The V and J genes are TRBV7-9 and TRBJ2-2; D perhaps matches TRBD2 (5 bases). The CDR3 loop spans 15 amino acids. Germline values: CDR1 SEHNR, CDR2 FQNEAQ (reference sequence). The CDR3 nucleotides read TGTGCCAGCAGCTTAGTCCGCAGGTACACCGGGGAGCCGTTTTTT. As protein: CASSLVRRYTGEPFF. Full variable domain (missing parts from reference TRBV7-9 and TRBJ2-2): DTGVSQNPRHKITKRGQNVTFRCDPISEHNRLYWYRQTLGQGPEFLTYFQNEAQLEKSRLLSDRFSAERPKGSFSTLEIQRTEQGDSAMYLCASSLVRRYTGEPFFGEGSRLTVL.

This clonotype was found a few times. This chain connects TRBV6-5 to TRBJ2-3, with no clear D. V was trimmed by 6 bases and J by 5 bases, leaving 9 bases between them. Germline assignment: CDR1 MNHEY and CDR2 SVGAGI. This CDR3 has 12 amino acids. DNA for the CDR3: TGTGCCAGCAGGTCCCCGGGAGATACGCAGTATTTT. It translates to CASRSPGDTQYF.

This clonotype was seen a handful of times. The chain links TRBV20-1 to TRBJ1-6; 7 bases align to TRBD1. V lost 6 bases, J lost 5 bases, and 7 bases stayed unmatched. The germline gives CDR1 DFQATT, CDR2 SNEGSKA (reference sequence). The CDR3 contains 14 residues. Written as DNA, the CDR3 is TGCAGTGCAGCGGAGGGACAGAATAATTCACCCCTCCACTTT. Its protein product is CSAAEGQNNSPLHF.

The rearrangement links TRBV18 to TRBJ2-7; D is ambiguous. CDR3 size: 13 residues. V was clipped by 5 bases and J by 6 bases, with 14 bases between them. CDR1 is KGHSH, CDR2 LQKENI, per germline. The CDR3 protein is CASSDGVLGEQYF. CDR3 coding DNA: TGTGCCAGCTCAGACGGAGTGCTGGGCGAGCAGTACTTC.

A remark on this clonotype: One junction end disagrees with the germline gene, perhaps due to a read error. V gene TRBV5-1 combines with J gene TRBJ2-5; D gene uncertain. The J call may not be correct, given that the DNA end is closer to TRBJ2-7. From germline, CDR1 is SGHRS and CDR2 YFSETQ. The CDR3 has 12 amino acids. CDR3 protein: CASGLTDHEQYF. The CDR3 region has the DNA TGCGCCAGCGGCTTGACGGACCACGAGCAGTACTTC.